What follows are 26 T cell receptor beta chains derived from one specimen sequenced in a study of T cell repertoires in cytomegalovirus infection (dated by TCRdb to the late 2010s). In light of the paper, this sample's treatment or condition label describes: in vitro stimulation with specific CMV peptide epitopes to enrich CMV-specific T cells. TCRdb names Illumina HiSeq 1500 as the instrument used. TCRdb itself trimmed the public reads at Q25 with fastp, ran MiXCR and retained productive beta chains. Each CDR3 protein appears once, grouped with its most common genes and DNA. This sample lists around 770,000 distinct CDR3 sequences; roughly 29% were detected once. The ten largest make up roughly 13% of the sample. The antigens these receptors bind are not known. The input for sequencing was cultured CD8+ T cells from PBMCs, taken from culture after CMV antigen stimulation. The receptors here all came from a human donor in good health (CMV status not recorded). Some clones in this sample may be carry-over from other donors' samples.

CDR3 amino acids: CASTIPKDRGRWETQYF. CDR3 nucleotide sequence: TGTGCCAGCACGATCCCAAAGGACAGGGGACGCTGGGAGACCCAGTACTTC. The chain couples TRBV6-1 to TRBJ2-5, with 9 bases fitting TRBD1. This CDR3 spans 17 amino acids. V trimming: 7 bases; J trimming: 5 bases; junction bases outside the gene matches: 17. Germline CDR1 MNHNS, CDR2 SASEGT.

The chain recombines TRBV7-9 with TRBJ2-1; D gene uncertain. Trimming cost V 5 bases and J 7 bases, with 15 bases left between them. This CDR3 region has 14 residues. Germline lookup yields CDR1 SEHNR and CDR2 FQNEAQ (reference sequence). The CDR3 sequence is CASSPLASANEQFF. The DNA of the CDR3 is TGTGCCAGCAGCCCCCTGGCCAGTGCAAATGAGCAGTTCTTC.

As for this clonotype: The junction departs from germline at one end; a sequencing error may be responsible. This chain links TRBV7-6 with TRBJ2-5, with D hard to call. Looked up from germline, CDR1 is SGHVS and CDR2 is FNYEAQ. This CDR3 spans 10 amino acids. CDR3 nucleotide sequence: TGTGCCAACAGCGCTAGTGGCGAGTACTTC. This translates into CANSASGEYF.

This clonotype has ten or more counts. The gene calls are TRBV7-8 and TRBJ2-4; D assignment may be TRBD1 or TRBD2 (6 bases each). CDR3 length: 13 amino acids. Looked up from germline, CDR1 is SGHVS and CDR2 is FQNEAQ. Trimming removed 6 bases from V and 8 bases from J, with 14 bases in between. The CDR3: CASRPKGGYIQYF. DNA of the CDR3: TGTGCCAGCAGACCGAAGGGGGGCTACATTCAGTACTTC.

This clonotype was seen repeatedly, ten times or more. The chain uses TRBV7-6 and TRBJ1-4, with TRBD1 matching 10 bases. Per the germline V gene, CDR1 is SGHVS and CDR2 is FNYEAQ. V was clipped by 5 bases and J by 6 bases; unmatched bases: 6. The length of the CDR3 is 15 residues. The CDR3 DNA reads TGTGCCAGCAGCACACCGGGACAGGGGTATGAAAAACTGTTTTTT. It specifies CASSTPGQGYEKLFF.

The rearrangement links TRBV12-3 or TRBV12-4 to TRBJ1-3, with D unclear. The CDR3 sequence is 16 residues long. Trimming removed 5 bases at V and 0 bases at J, with 14 bases between. The DNA for the CDR3 is TGTGCCAGCAGTCAAACCGGACGTAACTCTGGAAACACCATATATTTT. Residues: CASSQTGRNSGNTIYF.

A few counts support this clonotype. The rearrangement joins TRBV12-3 or TRBV12-4 to TRBJ1-1; D call uncertain. The CDR3 runs 13 residues. V was clipped by 1 base and J by 5 bases, with 8 bases between them. Here the CDR3 reads CASSLGLLTEAFF. The CDR3 bases are TGTGCCAGCAGTTTAGGACTCCTTACTGAAGCTTTCTTT.

This clonotype was observed many times. The V gene is TRBV27, the J gene TRBJ2-1; D is perhaps TRBD1 or TRBD2 (6 bases each). CDR3 length equals 15 residues. V lost 5 bases, J lost 6 bases, and 17 bases lay in between. Germline V gene sequence: CDR1 MNHEY, CDR2 SMNVEV (reference sequence). In nucleotides, the CDR3 is TGTGCCAGCAGTCTCTCCTCCGGGGGCCCCAATGAGCAGTTCTTC. Its translation is CASSLSSGGPNEQFF.

The chain couples TRBV9 to TRBJ2-1; 8 nucleotides agree with TRBD1. This CDR3 is built from 16 residues. J lost 3 bases, V lost 0 bases, and 5 bases had no gene match. CDR1 SGDLS and CDR2 YYNGEE come from the germline V gene. The CDR3 nucleotides read TGTGCCAGCAGCGTAGCTGGACAGGGAGTCTACAATGAGCAGTTCTTC. It codes for CASSVAGQGVYNEQFF. Combining the CDR3 with reference TRBV9 and TRBJ2-1 gives the whole variable domain DSGVTQTPKHLITATGQRVTLRCSPRSGDLSVYWYQQSLDQGLQFLIQYYNGEERAKGNILERFSAQQFPDLHSELNLSSLELGDSALYFCASSVAGQGVYNEQFFGPGTRLTVL.

This clonotype appeared a few times. V and J are TRBV27 and TRBJ1-5; a possible D gene is TRBD1 (5 bases). V lost 5 bases to trimming and J lost 2 bases, with 16 bases between them. Germline-derived CDR1 and CDR2 are MNHEY and SMNVEV (reference sequence). This CDR3 region has 16 residues. The CDR3 bases are TGTGCCAGCAGTCCCAGGGTACTGTCCCGCAATCAGCCCCAGCATTTT. It codes for CASSPRVLSRNQPQHF.

This chain connects TRBV29-1 to TRBJ2-7, with D unresolved. Germline V CDR1 and CDR2: SQVTM, ANQGSEA. The CDR3 covers 13 residues. The ends were cut back, 7 bases at V and 1 base at J, with 14 bases in the middle. CDR3 sequence: CSARDVSSYEQYF. CDR3 coding DNA: TGCAGCGCCCGAGACGTTAGTTCCTACGAGCAGTACTTC.

The sample holds a few counts of this clonotype. The chain carries TRBV5-6 and TRBJ2-6; D may be TRBD1 or TRBD2 (5 bases each). From germline, CDR1 is SGHDT and CDR2 YYEEEE. The V end was cut by 3 bases, the J end by 0 bases, with 16 bases between. The CDR3 runs 18 residues. For the CDR3, the DNA is TGTGCCAGCAGCTCAACCGGGACCTATAGCTCTGGGGCCAACGTCCTGACTTTC. Protein product: CASSSTGTYSSGANVLTF.

The chain carries TRBV20-1 and TRBJ2-2, with 8 bases lining up with TRBD2. This CDR3 spans 13 amino acids. The ends lost 1 base at V and 5 bases at J; junction bases unmatched: 0. Germline CDR1 DFQATT, CDR2 SNEGSKA (reference sequence). CDR3 DNA: TGCAGTGCTAGAGCGGGGGGGACCGGGGAGCTGTTTTTT. Translated, it gives CSARAGGTGELFF.

This clonotype was seen more than once but under ten times. The genes are TRBV6-1 and TRBJ2-1; 10 positions agree with TRBD2. CDR3 length: 17 residues. Germline V gives CDR1 MNHNS, CDR2 SASEGT. V lost 6 bases to trimming and J lost 10 bases; unmatched junction nucleotides: 18. CDR3 amino acids: CASRAKASGGSFREQFF. The CDR3, as DNA: TGTGCCAGCAGGGCAAAGGCTAGCGGGGGAAGCTTCAGGGAGCAGTTCTTC.

The rearrangement uses TRBV27 and TRBJ1-1; D is uncertain. This CDR3 is built from 14 residues. Per germline, CDR1 MNHEY and CDR2 SMNVEV (reference sequence). Trimming shortened V by 5 bases and J by 4 bases, and 14 bases separated the two germline ends. CDR3: CASSPDPVVTEAFF. The CDR3 region has the DNA TGTGCCAGCAGTCCGGACCCTGTGGTCACTGAAGCTTTCTTT.

Turning to this clonotype: This may come from a read error, since a much larger clone is one base off. The rearrangement joins TRBV27 to TRBJ2-3; no definite D call. The CDR3 totals 11 residues. Trimming removed 7 bases from V and 2 bases from J, with 4 bases in between. The germline gives CDR1 MNHEY, CDR2 SMNVEV (reference sequence). The CDR3 sequence: CASINTDTQYF. The CDR3 DNA sequence: TGTGCCAGCATTAACACAGATACGCAGTATTTT.

This clonotype was detected only a few times. The chain is built from TRBV19 and TRBJ1-1; 7 nucleotides align to TRBD1. Germline CDR1 reads LNHDA; CDR2 reads SQIVND (reference sequence). V gave up 6 bases and J gave up 3 bases; unmatched junction bases: 16. This CDR3 spans 17 amino acids. CDR3 sequence: CASSTIRTGLIDTEAFF. For the CDR3, the DNA is TGTGCCAGTAGCACCATAAGGACAGGATTAATTGACACTGAAGCTTTCTTT.

V usage is TRBV27 and J usage is TRBJ2-7; a weak D match, TRBD2 (7 bases). The CDR3 covers 14 residues. Germline V gene sequence: CDR1 MNHEY, CDR2 SMNVEV (reference sequence). Trimming removed 6 bases from V and 1 base from J, with 13 bases in between. For the CDR3, the DNA is TGTGCCAGCAGCCGGGGGAGGGGGTCCTACGAGCAGTACGTC. Amino acid sequence: CASSRGRGSYEQYV.

This clonotype was counted ten times or more. The J gene is TRBJ1-2, the V gene TRBV12-3 or TRBV12-4; no clear D. The V gene lost 6 bases and the J gene lost 5 bases, with 13 bases spanning the gap. The CDR3 contains 13 residues. This CDR3 reads CASSISLGYGYTF. Written as DNA, the CDR3 is TGTGCCAGCAGCATAAGCTTAGGGTATGGCTACACCTTC.

V gene TRBV4-1 combines with J gene TRBJ2-7; perhaps TRBD1 as D (5 bases). V was trimmed by 0 bases and J by 2 bases, leaving 14 bases between them. This CDR3 contains 16 residues. Germline CDR1 is MGHRA and CDR2 is YSYEKL. The CDR3 protein is CASSQDRIGVTYEQYF. For the CDR3, the DNA is TGCGCCAGCAGCCAAGATCGAATAGGGGTAACCTACGAGCAGTACTTC.

On this clonotype itself: The junction differs from germline at one of its ends, possibly a read error. The chain is built from TRBV7-4 and TRBJ1-6; D is ambiguous. This CDR3 is built from 13 residues. The germline V gene encodes CDR1 SGHVT and CDR2 SQSDAQ. The CDR3 region is CASSSARNSPLHF. CDR3 coding DNA: TGTGCTAGCAGCTCAGCGAGGAACTCACCCCTCCACTTT.

This clonotype was recorded a few times. The chain employs TRBV27 and TRBJ2-3; 9 bases are a match to TRBD1. This CDR3 spans 15 amino acids. Germline CDR1 reads MNHEY; CDR2 reads SMNVEV (reference sequence). V dropped 5 bases and J dropped 3; count of bases not matched to a gene: 6. In nucleotides, the CDR3 is TGTGCCAGCAGTGCTCGACAGGGGGGGACAGATACGCAGTATTTT. Residues: CASSARQGGTDTQYF.

As DNA, the CDR3 is TGTGCCAGCAGCTCTCGGGACGGTCTGTACTATGGCTACACCTTC. This gives the protein CASSSRDGLYYGYTF. The chain joins TRBV13 to TRBJ1-2; a weak D match, TRBD1 (5 bases). CDR3 size: 15 residues. CDR1 PRHDT and CDR2 FYEKMQ come from the germline V gene (reference sequence). Trimming took 4 bases from V and 3 from J, leaving 15 bases between them.

This clonotype appeared a few times. The chain is built from TRBV9 and TRBJ2-5; 8 bases agree with TRBD1. The CDR3 contains 16 residues. Trimming at V came to 4 bases and at J to 7 bases, leaving 15 bases not matched to a gene. Germline V CDR1 and CDR2: SGDLS, YYNGEE. CDR3 bases: TGTGCCAGCAGCCCAGGGACAGGAACGGATAGAGGGACCCAGTACTTC. Translated: CASSPGTGTDRGTQYF. Based on the CDR3 plus reference TRBV9 and TRBJ2-5, the full variable domain is DSGVTQTPKHLITATGQRVTLRCSPRSGDLSVYWYQQSLDQGLQFLIQYYNGEERAKGNILERFSAQQFPDLHSELNLSSLELGDSALYFCASSPGTGTDRGTQYFGPGTRLLVL.

This clonotype was seen only a few times. This chain links TRBV12-3 or TRBV12-4 with TRBJ1-2; 9 positions match TRBD1. The CDR3 runs to 14 residues. V shed 4 bases and J 2 bases; nucleotides not matched to a gene: 2. CDR3 nucleotide sequence: TGTGCCAGCAGTTGGACAGGGGTAAACTATGGCTACACCTTC. Amino acid sequence: CASSWTGVNYGYTF.

In this sample, this clonotype turned up a few times. In DNA form, the CDR3 reads TGTGCCAGCAGCAACACAACCACACAGGGGTTAGGTGGCTACACCTTC. This sequence encodes CASSNTTTQGLGGYTF. The rearrangement links TRBV27 to TRBJ1-2; TRBD1 matches 7 bases. CDR1 is MNHEY and CDR2 is SMNVEV in the germline V gene (reference sequence). J lost 7 bases, V lost 6 bases, and 17 bases had no gene match. CDR3 length: 16 amino acids.